The rows below give T cell receptor beta chains drawn from one sample of a study of blood T cells in healthy people across ages. Each CDR3 protein is one row after TCRdb ran MiXCR on the 5' RACE reads. The table lists 800,000 to 950,000 distinct CDR3 sequences, 35% to 40% of them singletons. Sequencing was carried out using blood. The receptor set was obtained from a man younger than 35 in good health. Each CDR3 is given with its conserved first and last residue. A D gene is named only where the DNA matches it firmly. Size values are once, few and many counts, or a class for expanded clones, and some rows have none.

v_call: TRBV29-1; j_call: TRBJ1-5; clone_size: once; d_call: NA; cdr3_aa: CSPTGTSNQPQHF; cdr3_nt: TGCAGCCCGACGGGGACTAGCAATCAGCCCCAGCATTTT
v_call: TRBV30; j_call: TRBJ1-4; clone_size: NA; d_call: NA; cdr3_aa: CAWSVGVGALGKLFF; cdr3_nt: TGTGCCTGGAGTGTAGGGGTTGGGGCCTTAGGAAAACTGTTTTTT
v_call: TRBV20-1; j_call: TRBJ2-3; clone_size: few; d_call: TRBD2; cdr3_aa: CSARLAGVPDTQYF; cdr3_nt: TGCAGTGCGCGACTAGCGGGGGTCCCAGATACGCAGTATTTT
v_call: TRBV29-1; j_call: TRBJ1-1; clone_size: NA; d_call: NA; cdr3_aa: CSVEGTGMNTEAFF; cdr3_nt: TGCAGCGTCGAAGGTACGGGGATGAACACTGAAGCTTTCTTT
v_call: TRBV29-1; j_call: TRBJ2-3; clone_size: few; d_call: TRBD1; cdr3_aa: CSGRQGYTDTQYF; cdr3_nt: TGCAGCGGACGACAGGGGTACACAGATACGCAGTATTTT
v_call: TRBV4-2; j_call: TRBJ2-7; clone_size: NA; d_call: NA; cdr3_aa: CASSQSARLNIYEQYF; cdr3_nt: TGTGCCAGCAGCCAATCCGCTAGGCTGAACATCTACGAGCAGTACTTC
v_call: TRBV24-1; j_call: TRBJ1-5; clone_size: few; d_call: NA; cdr3_aa: CATSDPGEVNQPQHF; cdr3_nt: TGTGCCACCAGTGACCCCGGGGAGGTCAATCAGCCCCAGCATTTT
v_call: TRBV12-3/TRBV12-4; j_call: TRBJ2-5; clone_size: NA; d_call: TRBD2; cdr3_aa: CASSRGLATYQETQYF; cdr3_nt: TGTGCCAGCAGCCGGGGACTAGCGACGTACCAAGAGACCCAGTACTTC
v_call: TRBV4-3; j_call: TRBJ1-1; clone_size: few; d_call: TRBD1; cdr3_aa: CASSQELEDRRAFF; cdr3_nt: TGCGCCAGCAGCCAAGAGTTGGAGGACAGGCGCGCTTTCTTT
v_call: TRBV29-1; j_call: TRBJ1-3; clone_size: NA; d_call: NA; cdr3_aa: CSVDPVGSGNTIYF; cdr3_nt: TGCAGCGTTGACCCAGTGGGTTCTGGAAACACCATATATTTT
v_call: TRBV5-1; j_call: TRBJ1-1; clone_size: NA; d_call: NA; cdr3_aa: CASSLDGYTEAFF; cdr3_nt: TGCGCCAGCAGCTTGGACGGCTACACTGAAGCTTTCTTT
v_call: TRBV4-3; j_call: TRBJ1-1; clone_size: few; d_call: NA; cdr3_aa: CASSQDPGANTEAFF; cdr3_nt: TGCGCCAGCAGCCAAGACCCAGGGGCCAACACTGAAGCTTTCTTT
v_call: TRBV30; j_call: TRBJ1-6; clone_size: NA; d_call: TRBD1; cdr3_aa: CAWKGQENSPLHF; cdr3_nt: TGTGCCTGGAAAGGACAGGAAAATTCACCCCTCCACTTT
v_call: TRBV5-1; j_call: TRBJ2-1; clone_size: many; d_call: TRBD2; cdr3_aa: CASSPTVGGVDNEQFF; cdr3_nt: TGCGCCAGCAGCCCAACCGTGGGAGGGGTAGACAATGAGCAGTTCTTC
v_call: TRBV27; j_call: TRBJ2-1; clone_size: few; d_call: TRBD2; cdr3_aa: CASSFTSGGALDEQFF; cdr3_nt: TGTGCCAGCAGTTTTACTAGCGGGGGTGCGTTAGATGAGCAGTTCTTC
v_call: TRBV12-3/TRBV12-4; j_call: TRBJ2-2; clone_size: NA; d_call: TRBD1; cdr3_aa: CASSSRDRAGELFF; cdr3_nt: TGTGCCAGCAGTTCCCGGGACAGGGCAGGGGAGCTGTTTTTT
v_call: TRBV5-5; j_call: TRBJ2-7; clone_size: few; d_call: TRBD2; cdr3_aa: CASSWTSGNREQYF; cdr3_nt: TGTGCCAGCAGCTGGACTAGCGGGAATCGCGAGCAGTACTTC
v_call: TRBV28; j_call: TRBJ1-2; clone_size: NA; d_call: TRBD1; cdr3_aa: CASSLGVWTGHGYTF; cdr3_nt: TGTGCCAGCAGTTTAGGGGTATGGACAGGCCATGGCTACACCTTC
v_call: TRBV2; j_call: TRBJ1-6; clone_size: NA; d_call: TRBD1; cdr3_aa: CASSVWDSYSPLHF; cdr3_nt: TGTGCCAGCAGTGTCTGGGACAGCTATTCACCCCTCCACTTT
v_call: TRBV20-1; j_call: TRBJ2-5; clone_size: NA; d_call: NA; cdr3_aa: CSTQTRDTIQETQYF; cdr3_nt: TGCAGTACCCAGACTCGGGACACCATCCAAGAGACCCAGTACTTC
v_call: TRBV4-2; j_call: TRBJ1-1; clone_size: NA; d_call: TRBD1; cdr3_aa: CASSRGTGKTEAFF; cdr3_nt: TGTGCCAGCAGCCGAGGGACAGGAAAAACTGAAGCTTTCTTT
v_call: TRBV12-3/TRBV12-4; j_call: TRBJ2-1; clone_size: few; d_call: TRBD1; cdr3_aa: CATRDRVNEQFF; cdr3_nt: TGTGCCACCAGGGACAGAGTCAATGAGCAGTTCTTC
v_call: TRBV14; j_call: TRBJ2-4; clone_size: NA; d_call: TRBD1; cdr3_aa: CASSHPQGRIQYF; cdr3_nt: TGTGCCAGCAGCCACCCACAGGGGCGCATTCAGTACTTC
v_call: TRBV7-2; j_call: TRBJ1-1; clone_size: few; d_call: NA; cdr3_aa: CASSQSQRVVEAFF; cdr3_nt: TGTGCCAGCAGCCAATCCCAAAGGGTAGTGGAAGCTTTCTTT
v_call: TRBV6-6; j_call: TRBJ2-3; clone_size: NA; d_call: TRBD1; cdr3_aa: CASSYSGQGTDTQYF; cdr3_nt: TGTGCCAGCAGTTACTCCGGACAGGGCACAGATACGCAGTATTTT
v_call: TRBV30; j_call: TRBJ1-4; clone_size: once; d_call: NA; cdr3_aa: CAWSVWEKLFF; cdr3_nt: TGTGCCTGGAGTGTATGGGAAAAACTGTTTTTT
v_call: TRBV7-2; j_call: TRBJ1-4; clone_size: few; d_call: NA; cdr3_aa: CASSLVGGLDEKLFF; cdr3_nt: TGTGCCAGCAGCTTAGTGGGGGGGCTCGACGAAAAACTGTTTTTT
v_call: TRBV12-3/TRBV12-4; j_call: TRBJ1-2; clone_size: many; d_call: NA; cdr3_aa: CASSFIPAEGYTF; cdr3_nt: TGTGCCAGCAGTTTCATTCCGGCGGAGGGCTACACCTTC
v_call: TRBV25-1; j_call: TRBJ2-2; clone_size: NA; d_call: NA; cdr3_aa: CASGQGLGTGELFF; cdr3_nt: TGTGCCAGCGGGCAAGGGTTAGGCACCGGGGAGCTGTTTTTT
v_call: TRBV28; j_call: TRBJ2-3; clone_size: few; d_call: NA; cdr3_aa: CASSFGAGPPTDTQYF; cdr3_nt: TGTGCCAGCAGTTTTGGCGCAGGCCCCCCCACAGATACGCAGTATTTT
v_call: TRBV6-2/TRBV6-3; j_call: TRBJ1-1; clone_size: few; d_call: NA; cdr3_aa: CASSYPLRLGGNTEAFF; cdr3_nt: TGTGCCAGCAGTTACCCCCTAAGGTTGGGGGGGAACACTGAAGCTTTCTTT
v_call: TRBV2; j_call: TRBJ1-1; clone_size: NA; d_call: NA; cdr3_aa: CASSENSYTEAFF; cdr3_nt: TGTGCCAGCAGTGAAAACAGCTACACTGAAGCTTTCTTT
v_call: TRBV5-1; j_call: TRBJ1-1; clone_size: NA; d_call: NA; cdr3_aa: CASSLDMENTEAFF; cdr3_nt: TGCGCCAGCAGCTTGGATATGGAGAACACTGAAGCTTTCTTT
v_call: TRBV18; j_call: TRBJ2-7; clone_size: few; d_call: NA; cdr3_aa: CASSPKAALSYEQYF; cdr3_nt: TGTGCCAGCTCACCAAAGGCAGCGTTATCCTACGAGCAGTACTTC
v_call: TRBV28; j_call: TRBJ2-1; clone_size: few; d_call: TRBD1; cdr3_aa: CASTGRGLDNEQFF; cdr3_nt: TGTGCCAGCACGGGCAGGGGGCTTGACAATGAGCAGTTCTTC
v_call: TRBV2; j_call: TRBJ2-5; clone_size: NA; d_call: NA; cdr3_aa: CASSVGLGPNEQYF; cdr3_nt: TGTGCCAGCAGTGTCGGTCTAGGTCCCAATGAGCAGTACTTC
v_call: TRBV5-5; j_call: TRBJ2-1; clone_size: NA; d_call: TRBD2; cdr3_aa: CASIAGIYNEQFF; cdr3_nt: TGTGCCAGTATAGCGGGGATCTACAATGAGCAGTTCTTC
v_call: TRBV7-2; j_call: TRBJ2-3; clone_size: many; d_call: NA; cdr3_aa: CASSFSRTDTQYF; cdr3_nt: TGTGCCAGCAGCTTTTCCCGCACAGATACGCAGTATTTT
v_call: TRBV5-1; j_call: TRBJ1-1; clone_size: NA; d_call: TRBD1; cdr3_aa: CASSRGTATIGTEAFF; cdr3_nt: TGCGCCAGCAGCCGTGGGACAGCTACGATTGGCACTGAAGCTTTCTTT
v_call: TRBV7-3; j_call: TRBJ2-4; clone_size: few; d_call: TRBD2; cdr3_aa: CASSLGLAGGGKNIQYF; cdr3_nt: TGTGCCAGCAGCTTGGGACTAGCGGGGGGTGGCAAAAACATTCAGTACTTC
v_call: TRBV20-1; j_call: TRBJ2-5; clone_size: NA; d_call: NA; cdr3_aa: CSARNSDRVGETQYF; cdr3_nt: TGCAGTGCTAGGAATAGCGACAGAGTGGGGGAGACCCAGTACTTC
v_call: TRBV7-2; j_call: TRBJ2-5; clone_size: NA; d_call: NA; cdr3_aa: CASSPGRTPETQYF; cdr3_nt: TGTGCCAGCAGCCCCGGAAGGACCCCAGAGACCCAGTACTTC
v_call: TRBV2; j_call: TRBJ2-1; clone_size: NA; d_call: NA; cdr3_aa: CASRPQRTSYNEQFF; cdr3_nt: TGTGCCAGCAGGCCCCAAAGGACCTCCTACAATGAGCAGTTCTTC
v_call: TRBV27; j_call: TRBJ2-1; clone_size: many; d_call: NA; cdr3_aa: CASRSGRTDPYNEQFF; cdr3_nt: TGTGCCAGCCGTTCCGGGCGGACGGACCCCTACAATGAGCAGTTCTTC
v_call: TRBV5-1; j_call: TRBJ2-2; clone_size: NA; d_call: TRBD1; cdr3_aa: CASSFARQGDTGELFF; cdr3_nt: TGCGCCAGCAGCTTCGCCCGACAGGGGGACACCGGGGAGCTGTTTTTT
v_call: TRBV4-2; j_call: TRBJ2-3; clone_size: few; d_call: NA; cdr3_aa: CASSQGTLDTDTQYF; cdr3_nt: TGTGCCAGCAGCCAAGGGACCTTGGATACAGATACGCAGTATTTT
v_call: TRBV4-3; j_call: TRBJ2-3; clone_size: few; d_call: NA; cdr3_aa: CASSQEATPGDTQYF; cdr3_nt: TGCGCCAGCAGCCAAGAGGCGACCCCTGGGGATACGCAGTATTTT
v_call: TRBV4-1; j_call: TRBJ2-4; clone_size: NA; d_call: TRBD2; cdr3_aa: CASSQISGVFKNIQYF; cdr3_nt: TGCGCCAGCAGCCAAATTAGCGGGGTCTTCAAAAACATTCAGTACTTC
v_call: TRBV20-1; j_call: TRBJ2-1; clone_size: NA; d_call: TRBD2; cdr3_aa: CSASEAGGQSNEQFF; cdr3_nt: TGCAGTGCTAGTGAGGCGGGGGGGCAGAGCAATGAGCAGTTCTTC
v_call: TRBV6-2/TRBV6-3; j_call: TRBJ2-1; clone_size: NA; d_call: TRBD2; cdr3_aa: CASSYSPSGGPDEQFF; cdr3_nt: TGTGCCAGCAGTTACTCACCTAGCGGGGGTCCGGATGAGCAGTTCTTC
v_call: TRBV10-3; j_call: TRBJ2-3; clone_size: NA; d_call: NA; cdr3_aa: CAISESNGPDTQYF; cdr3_nt: TGTGCCATCAGTGAGTCGAATGGACCAGATACGCAGTATTTT
v_call: TRBV7-6; j_call: TRBJ2-3; clone_size: NA; d_call: NA; cdr3_aa: CASSLEGSADTQYF; cdr3_nt: TGTGCCAGCAGCTTAGAAGGGAGCGCAGATACGCAGTATTTT
v_call: TRBV21-1; j_call: TRBJ2-1; clone_size: once; d_call: NA; cdr3_aa: CASSKADQGGMGNEQFF; cdr3_nt: TGTGCCAGCAGCAAAGCCGACCAGGGGGGAATGGGTAATGAGCAGTTCTTC
v_call: TRBV12-3/TRBV12-4; j_call: TRBJ1-2; clone_size: NA; d_call: TRBD1; cdr3_aa: CASSFRRTGGATYGYTF; cdr3_nt: TGTGCCAGCAGTTTTCGTCGGACAGGGGGCGCGACCTATGGCTACACCTTC
v_call: TRBV4-2; j_call: TRBJ2-7; clone_size: many; d_call: NA; cdr3_aa: CASSRPGLRAYEQYF; cdr3_nt: TGTGCCAGCAGCCGCCCCGGACTTAGAGCCTACGAGCAGTACTTC
v_call: TRBV7-2; j_call: TRBJ1-5; clone_size: NA; d_call: NA; cdr3_aa: CASSLARTIKKGNQPQHF; cdr3_nt: TGTGCCAGCAGCTTAGCGCGGACAATCAAAAAGGGCAATCAGCCCCAGCATTTT
v_call: TRBV15; j_call: TRBJ1-2; clone_size: few; d_call: NA; cdr3_aa: CATSGANYGYTF; cdr3_nt: TGTGCCACCTCGGGGGCTAACTATGGCTACACCTTC
v_call: TRBV9; j_call: TRBJ1-2; clone_size: NA; d_call: NA; cdr3_aa: CASSVEAYGYTF; cdr3_nt: TGTGCCAGCAGCGTAGAAGCTTATGGCTACACCTTC
v_call: TRBV6-2/TRBV6-3; j_call: TRBJ2-7; clone_size: NA; d_call: TRBD1; cdr3_aa: CASSRDRGGEQYF; cdr3_nt: TGTGCCAGCAGTCGGGACAGGGGTGGAGAGCAGTACTTC
v_call: TRBV20-1; j_call: TRBJ2-6; clone_size: many; d_call: TRBD1; cdr3_aa: CSAVDRAGANVLTF; cdr3_nt: TGCAGTGCCGTAGACAGGGCTGGGGCCAACGTCCTGACTTTC